These 2 T cell receptor beta chains share one sample of origin, sequenced in a study of blood T cell repertoires in COVID-19. TCRdb's table, derived via immunoSEQ multiplex PCR, lists solely in-frame clones and lacks some. The table has over 600,000 clones, approximately 90% seen once. Sequenced input: peripheral blood. The receptors were sampled from a woman aged 18-29 years with acute or convalescent COVID-19.

J is TRBJ1-1 and V is TRBV6-5, with no clear D. V lost 7 bases and J 6 bases, leaving 18 bases between the germline ends. CDR3 size: 14 residues. Germline V gene sequence: CDR1 MNHEY, CDR2 SVGAGI. CDR3 sequence: CASTLYMTSPEAFF. The CDR3 DNA is TGTGCCAGCACCTTGTACATGACAAGCCCTGAAGCTTTCTTT.

The gene calls are TRBV5-8 and TRBJ1-1; TRBD1 aligns across 8 bases. Looked up from germline, CDR1 is SGHTS and CDR2 is YDEGEE. Trimming at V came to 6 bases and at J to 4 bases, leaving 8 bases not matched to a gene. The CDR3 runs 14 residues. The DNA of the CDR3 is TGTGCCAGCACCCGGGGACAGGCGGCCACTGAAGCTTTCTTT. Translation gives CASTRGQAATEAFF.